This TCR beta chain was recorded in a study of T-cell memory formation after mild COVID-19. In the study overall: TCR clusters showed largely donor specificity.

MiXCR was run by TCRdb on the 5' RACE reads, yielding one entry per CDR3 protein. Among more than 150,000 distinct CDR3 sequences, 9.5% to 13% were seen once, and the ten largest hold roughly 3.8%. The CDR3 contains 15 residues. Trimming removed 6 bases at V and 0 bases at J, with 12 bases between. The germline V gene encodes CDR1 DFQATT and CDR2 SNEGSKA (reference sequence). This sequence was found in a man aged 18 to 29 who had mild COVID-19 (a few samples of this study predate the infection). Cell type and time point are not known. V is TRBV20-1 and J is TRBJ2-6, with TRBD1 as a possible D gene (6 bases). Sequencing was carried out using PBMCs or a T cell subset sorted from them (not recorded which). This CDR3 reads CSALRGNSGANVLTF. The CDR3 DNA is TGCAGTGCGCTCAGGGGAAACTCTGGGGCCAACGTCCTGACTTTC.